The 5 T cell receptor beta chains presented below share a single source sample, sequenced in a study of a mutant IDH1 vaccine in newly diagnosed glioma. Their antigen targets remain unknown. The time point denotes: week 11, during vaccination. Each dose of the vaccine consisted of 300 ug of mutant IDH1 20-mer peptide, with topical imiquimod. Generated by immunoSEQ multiplex PCR, the TCRdb table keeps only in-frame clones and is missing some. The sample includes 20,000 to 25,000 clones, 55% to 75% of them seen just once. Sequenced here: peripheral blood mononuclear cells (PBMCs), sampled from a glioma patient whose treatment included an IDH1 peptide vaccine. The receptors here all came from a man aged 18 to 29 with glioma. Some clones in this sample may be carry-over from other donors' samples.

DNA of the CDR3: TGTGCCTGCACAGGGAGACAGAGCTCCTATAATTCACCCCTCCACTTT. Translating it yields CACTGRQSSYNSPLHF. This chain links TRBV30 with TRBJ1-6; tentative D call: TRBD1 (6 bases). The germline V and J ends were trimmed by 6 bases and 0 bases, with 15 bases remaining between them. The CDR3 covers 16 residues. Germline CDR1 reads GTSNPN; CDR2 reads SVGIG (reference sequence).

This clone came up once. The chain has TRBV7-9 and TRBJ1-2, with TRBD1 identical over 7 bases. The CDR3 extends over 16 amino acids. The ends lost 2 bases at V and 6 bases at J; junction bases unmatched: 12. Germline lookup yields CDR1 SEHNR and CDR2 FQNEAQ (reference sequence). The CDR3 loop is CASSLRRQGSTHGYTF. The CDR3 DNA is TGTGCCAGCAGCTTAAGGAGACAGGGATCGACCCATGGCTACACCTTC. The whole variable domain, filled in from reference TRBV7-9 and TRBJ1-2, reads DTGVSQNPRHKITKRGQNVTFRCDPISEHNRLYWYRQTLGQGPEFLTYFQNEAQLEKSRLLSDRFSAERPKGSFSTLEIQRTEQGDSAMYLCASSLRRQGSTHGYTFGSGTRLTVV.

J is TRBJ1-2 and V is TRBV10-3; 7 nucleotides line up with TRBD1. V was pared by 6 bases and J by 2 bases, with 3 bases of the junction left unmatched. Germline CDR1 is ENHRY and CDR2 is SYGVKD. The CDR3 spans 13 residues. CDR3 bases: TGTGCCATCAGGGTGACAGGGAACTATGGCTACACCTTC. It encodes CAIRVTGNYGYTF.

CDR3 residues: CSVGRPAGPGGTDTQYF. CDR3 DNA: TGCAGCGTTGGCCGGCCGGCAGGGCCGGGGGGGACAGATACGCAGTATTTT. The gene calls are TRBV29-1 and TRBJ2-3; 8 bases line up with TRBD2. CDR3 length equals 17 residues. V lost 4 bases to trimming and J lost 3 bases; unmatched junction nucleotides: 15. Looked up from germline, CDR1 is SQVTM and CDR2 is ANQGSEA.

The chain links TRBV29-1 to TRBJ2-7, with D possibly being TRBD2 (7 bases). Germline V gene sequence: CDR1 SQVTM, CDR2 ANQGSEA. The CDR3 is 13 residues long. V dropped 4 bases and J dropped 1 base, with 11 bases sitting between them. In nucleotides, the CDR3 is TGCAGCGTTGCGGGGGGCCGGTCCTACGAGCAGTACTTC. Amino acids: CSVAGGRSYEQYF.